The 8 T cell receptor beta chains below were found in one sample sequenced in a study of shared clonotypes between healthy human individuals. Terminally differentiated effector memory CD45RA+ cells were excluded from the naive CD8 cells, which were CD45RO-negative and positively selected for CCR7. Clones were sequenced by immunoSEQ multiplex PCR, and TCRdb holds only the in-frame ones, with some missing. The data hold hundreds of thousands of clones, with 95% to 98% observed a single time. Source material: naive CD8+ T cells sorted from blood. The source of these receptors is a man aged 25 to 40 in good health.

V is TRBV7-9 and J is TRBJ1-2; no reliable D call. The CDR3 contains 14 residues. Germline values: CDR1 SEHNR, CDR2 FQNEAQ (reference sequence). The ends were cut back, 4 bases at V and 0 bases at J, with 9 bases in the middle. CDR3 DNA: TGTGCCAGCAGCTCTCCCGTAGCTAACTATGGCTACACCTTC. This translates into CASSSPVANYGYTF.

The chain couples TRBV27 to TRBJ1-1, with a weak D call TRBD1 (6 bases). Germline assignment: CDR1 MNHEY and CDR2 SMNVEV (reference sequence). V lost 5 bases to trimming and J lost 1 base, with 11 bases between them. This CDR3 spans 14 amino acids. CDR3: CASSPGQRNTEAFF. The CDR3, as DNA: TGTGCCAGCAGTCCAGGACAGAGGAACACTGAAGCTTTCTTT.

The chain joins TRBV7-8 to TRBJ1-4, with D perhaps TRBD1 (6 bases). CDR3 length equals 15 residues. Germline V gene data show CDR1 as SGHVS and CDR2 as FQNEAQ. The V end was cut by 1 base, the J end by 8 bases, with 14 bases between. The CDR3 sequence: CASSLETGSPEKLFF. CDR3 bases: TGTGCCAGCAGCTTAGAAACAGGGAGTCCAGAAAAACTGTTTTTT. Variable domain in full (rest from reference TRBV7-8 and TRBJ1-4): GAGVSQSPRYKVAKRGQDVALRCDPISGHVSLFWYQQALGQGPEFLTYFQNEAQLDKSGLPSDRFFAERPEGSVSTLKIQRTQQEDSAVYLCASSLETGSPEKLFFGSGTQLSVL.

V is TRBV7-3 and J is TRBJ2-1; 13 bases are a match to TRBD2. V was pared by 4 bases and J by 0 bases, with 6 bases of the junction left unmatched. Germline CDR1 reads SGHTA; CDR2 reads FQGTGA. CDR3 length: 18 residues. CDR3 residues: CASSSSTSGRSSYNEQFF. The CDR3 DNA sequence: TGTGCCAGCAGCTCTTCGACTAGCGGGAGGAGCTCCTACAATGAGCAGTTCTTC. Full variable domain (rest looked up from reference TRBV7-3 and TRBJ2-1): GAGVSQTPSNKVTEKGKYVELRCDPISGHTALYWYRQSLGQGPEFLIYFQGTGAADDSGLPNDRFFAVRPEGSVSTLKIQRTERGDSAVYLCASSSSTSGRSSYNEQFFGPGTRLTVL.

This chain uses TRBV29-1 with TRBJ2-7; D remains unclear. In germline, CDR1 is SQVTM, CDR2 ANQGSEA. There are 13 residues in the CDR3. Trimming stripped 6 bases from V and 0 bases from J, with 12 bases between. CDR3 loop: CSVLSSSSYEQYF. The CDR3 nucleotides read TGCAGCGTCCTTAGCAGCAGCTCCTACGAGCAGTACTTC.

The chain uses TRBV7-2 and TRBJ2-1; unclear D gene. V lost 1 base and J 8 bases, leaving 6 bases between the germline ends. CDR1 is SGHTA and CDR2 is FQGNSA in the germline V gene. The CDR3 totals 12 residues. CDR3 loop: CASSLDGHEQFF. DNA of the CDR3: TGTGCCAGCAGCTTAGACGGCCATGAGCAGTTCTTC.

The CDR3 loop is CASSMFHEQYF. CDR3 DNA sequence: TGTGCCAGCAGTATGTTCCACGAGCAGTACTTC. This chain links TRBV25-1 with TRBJ2-7; no clear D gene. In germline, CDR1 is MGHDK, CDR2 SYGVNS. Trimming pared 5 bases from V and 5 bases from J, leaving 7 bases between. This CDR3 comprises 11 residues.

This chain connects TRBV4-1 to TRBJ1-5; D is unclear. The CDR3 is 12 amino acids. Germline V gene sequence: CDR1 MGHRA, CDR2 YSYEKL. The ends were cut back, 3 bases at V and 6 bases at J, with 6 bases in the middle. The CDR3 sequence is CASSQGTQPQHF. The CDR3 bases are TGCGCCAGCAGCCAGGGAACTCAGCCCCAGCATTTT.